This record concerns one T cell receptor (beta chain) sequence. This sample was included in a study of blood T cell repertoires in COVID-19. The wider study: Both acute and convalescent COVID-19 samples were obtained from the United States, Italy and Spain. T cells, B-cell-depleted T cells, or PBMCs supplied cDNA or gDNA.

V lost 2 bases, J lost 3 bases, and 11 bases lay in between. The CDR3 extends over 15 amino acids. The V gene's germline CDR1 is SGHTA and CDR2 FQGTGA. In the source study's methods: It was from reference gene primer amplification that nucleated cell counts were estimated. Clones were sequenced by immunoSEQ multiplex PCR, and TCRdb holds only the in-frame ones, with some missing. That table gives V, J and clone size, and the DNA gave D and trimming. In the table there are under 130,000 clones, around 80% of which are singletons. The receptor was derived from a man between 70 and 80 years old with active or convalescent COVID-19. The material sequenced was peripheral blood. The chain has TRBV7-3 and TRBJ1-5; D is possibly TRBD1 (5 bases). Written as DNA, the CDR3 is TGTGCCAGCAGCTTACAGGGAGGGATCAATCAGCCCCAGCATTTT. Its protein is CASSLQGGINQPQHF.